These 24 T cell receptor beta chains were sequenced from one sample in a study of CD8 T cells in ankylosing spondylitis. Their antigens are not known. One entry per CDR3 protein, called by TCRdb with MiXCR from the 5' RACE reads. The sample shows roughly 370,000 distinct CDR3 sequences, around 22% of them seen only once. General study points: Among TCR beta sequences, a motif of several highly homologous variants appeared characteristic of ankylosing spondylitis blood.

Specimen: blood, either unsorted or a sorted T cell fraction (not recorded which). The origin of the receptors is a male donor with ankylosing spondylitis.

A few counts support this clonotype. The chain has TRBV5-1 and TRBJ1-6; D gene unclear. The germline V gene encodes CDR1 SGHRS and CDR2 YFSETQ. V lost 4 bases to trimming and J lost 5 bases, with 22 bases between them. CDR3 length: 18 amino acids. CDR3 amino acids: CASSHDGLSSFNNSPLHF. The CDR3 coding sequence is TGCGCCAGCAGCCATGACGGTTTAAGTTCCTTTAATAATTCACCCCTCCACTTT.

V gene TRBV7-7 combines with J gene TRBJ2-1; tentatively, D is TRBD2 (5 bases). Trimming pared 1 base from V and 8 bases from J, leaving 9 bases between. The CDR3 runs 13 residues. CDR1 SSHAT and CDR2 FNYEAQ come from the germline V gene (reference sequence). The chain's CDR3 is CASSLDGEDEQFF. For the CDR3, the DNA is TGTGCCAGCAGCTTAGACGGGGAAGATGAGCAGTTCTTC.

The chain recombines TRBV5-1 with TRBJ1-2; unclear D gene. Trimming removed 8 bases at V and 6 bases at J, with 14 bases between. The CDR3 has 12 amino acids. Germline V gives CDR1 SGHRS, CDR2 YFSETQ. The CDR3 protein is CASSDTSDGYTF. The CDR3 DNA follows: TGCGCCAGTTCAGACACCTCCGATGGCTACACCTTC.

The chain couples TRBV7-9 to TRBJ1-1, with D unclear. Trimming pared 4 bases from V and 5 bases from J, leaving 14 bases between. Germline loops: CDR1 SEHNR, CDR2 FQNEAQ (reference sequence). The CDR3 runs 14 residues. The CDR3 DNA reads as TGTGCCAGCAGCTCCTTCAGTAAGTTTACTGAAGCTTTCTTT. It is translated as CASSSFSKFTEAFF.

This clonotype was observed a few times. The rearrangement joins TRBV28 to TRBJ2-7, with a tentative D call TRBD1 (5 bases). Germline loops: CDR1 MDHEN, CDR2 SYDVKM. V lost 10 bases and J 6 bases, leaving 16 bases between the germline ends. The CDR3 totals 12 residues. CDR3 DNA sequence: TGTGCCACCTGCGCAGGGTATCGCGAGCAGTACTTC. Its protein is CATCAGYREQYF.

With respect to this clonotype: With a much larger clone just one base away, this may be a read error. This is likely a read error, given that the CDR3 carries no conserved phenylalanine or tryptophan at its end. The genes are TRBV29-1 and TRBJ2-3; D is tentatively TRBD1 or TRBD2 (5 bases each). The CDR3 runs 12 residues. The germline CDR1 and CDR2 sequences are SQVTM and ANQGSEA. Trimming removed 7 bases at V and 3 bases at J, with 11 bases between. The DNA for the CDR3 is TGCAGCGAAGGGGACGGAACAGATACGCAGTATTCT. It encodes CSEGDGTDTQYS.

This chain joins TRBV7-9 and TRBJ1-5; D not certain. Looked up from germline, CDR1 is SEHNR and CDR2 is FQNEAQ (reference sequence). The V end was cut by 1 base, the J end by 4 bases, with 11 bases between. The CDR3 extends over 15 amino acids. The CDR3: CASSLEEGWNQPQHF. CDR3 nucleotide sequence: TGTGCCAGCAGCTTAGAAGAAGGATGGAATCAGCCCCAGCATTTT.

The chain couples TRBV29-1 to TRBJ1-1; tentative D call: TRBD1 (5 bases). The CDR3 sequence is 12 residues long. Germline V gene lookup returns CDR1 SQVTM and CDR2 ANQGSEA. V shed 8 bases and J shed 0 bases, with 10 bases lying between them. CDR3 nucleotides: TGCAGCCCGGGGGGGGTGAACACTGAAGCTTTCTTT. The encoded protein is CSPGGVNTEAFF. The full variable domain, its missing parts supplied by reference TRBV29-1 and TRBJ1-1, is SAVISQKPSRDICQRGTSLTIQCQVDSQVTMMFWYRQQPGQSLTLIATANQGSEATYESGFVIDKFPISRPNLTFSTLTVSNMSPEDSSIYLCSPGGVNTEAFFGQGTRLTVV.

The chain is built from TRBV6-2 or TRBV6-3 and TRBJ2-3, with 16 bases matching TRBD2. The junction had 17 bases not matched to a gene; V was cut back by 4 bases and J by 4 bases. The germline CDR1 and CDR2 sequences are MNHEY and SVGEGT. CDR3 length: 21 amino acids. In nucleotides, the CDR3 is TGTGCCAGCAGTTCCTACGGGACTAGCGGGAGGGCCGGAGATATTTCAGATACGCAGTATTTT. It is translated as CASSSYGTSGRAGDISDTQYF.

V usage is TRBV12-3 or TRBV12-4 and J usage is TRBJ2-7; D may be TRBD1 (5 bases). The CDR3 contains 13 residues. Deletions cut 5 bases from V and 6 bases from J, with 14 bases between. CDR3 in DNA: TGTGCCAGCAGTCCAGGGTCCTTCCTCGAGCAGTACTTC. Its translation: CASSPGSFLEQYF.

In this sample, this clonotype turned up a few times. The V call is TRBV7-9, the J call TRBJ2-2; D is ambiguous. This CDR3 comprises 14 residues. Germline V gives CDR1 SEHNR, CDR2 FQNEAQ (reference sequence). V gave up 2 bases and J gave up 6 bases, with 10 bases separating them. CDR3 in amino acids: CASSLTYSAGELFF. The CDR3 nucleotides are TGTGCCAGCAGCTTAACCTACTCTGCCGGGGAGCTGTTTTTT. Together with reference TRBV7-9 and TRBJ2-2, the CDR3 gives the full variable domain: DTGVSQNPRHKITKRGQNVTFRCDPISEHNRLYWYRQTLGQGPEFLTYFQNEAQLEKSRLLSDRFSAERPKGSFSTLEIQRTEQGDSAMYLCASSLTYSAGELFFGEGSRLTVL.

This clonotype has just a few counts. The rearrangement links TRBV2 to TRBJ1-4, with 10 bases matching TRBD1. The CDR3 totals 15 residues. Germline CDR1 and CDR2: SNHLY and FYNNEI. V gave up 5 bases and J gave up 8 bases; unmatched junction bases: 8. The CDR3: CASSLLTGGREKLFF. CDR3 DNA sequence: TGTGCCAGCAGTCTCCTGACAGGGGGCAGAGAAAAACTGTTTTTT.

This clonotype was found a few times. The V gene is TRBV10-3, the J gene TRBJ2-1; the D is unclear. The CDR3 has 13 residues. The germline gives CDR1 ENHRY, CDR2 SYGVKD. V shed 6 bases and J shed 4 bases, with 10 bases lying between them. DNA of the CDR3: TGTGCCATCAGAAGCGCCCTTTACAATGAGCAGTTCTTC. It yields the protein CAIRSALYNEQFF.

This rearrangement joins TRBV7-3 to TRBJ2-2, with a tentative D call TRBD1 (6 bases). Germline-derived CDR1 and CDR2 are SGHTA and FQGTGA. The V and J ends lost 6 bases and 1 base respectively, with 12 bases between them. CDR3 size: 15 residues. This CDR3 reads CASSQTGGNTGELFF. The CDR3 bases are TGTGCCAGCAGTCAGACAGGCGGGAACACCGGGGAGCTGTTTTTT.

This clonotype was seen only a few times. This chain uses TRBV12-3 or TRBV12-4 with TRBJ2-3; D perhaps matches TRBD1 (6 bases). The CDR3 covers 15 residues. Trimming shortened V by 2 bases and J by 6 bases, and 15 bases separated the two germline ends. The CDR3 loop reads CASSLWGHNLDTQYF. DNA for the CDR3: TGTGCCAGCAGTTTATGGGGGCATAATTTGGATACGCAGTATTTT.

A few counts support this clonotype. Sequence at one end of the junction differs from germline and may be a read error. The V call is TRBV4-2, the J call TRBJ2-2, with unresolved D. This CDR3 contains 17 residues. Germline CDR1 LGHNA, CDR2 YNFKEQ. CDR3 nucleotides: TGTGCCAGCAGCCAAACTATGTTCAGGCCGAACGCCGGGGAGCTGTTTTTT. It codes for CASSQTMFRPNAGELFF.

Only a few counts were recorded for this clonotype. This chain connects TRBV6-5 to TRBJ1-6; D not certain. Trimming cost V 0 bases and J 6 bases, with 9 bases left between them. The CDR3 has 15 residues. The germline V gene encodes CDR1 MNHEY and CDR2 SVGAGI. The CDR3 loop reads CASSYSGEVNSPLHF. CDR3 DNA sequence: TGTGCCAGCAGTTACTCTGGGGAAGTTAATTCACCCCTCCACTTT.

This clonotype was found many times. This chain joins TRBV12-3 or TRBV12-4 and TRBJ2-7; 8 bases map to TRBD1. This CDR3 region has 14 residues. Unmatched junction bases numbered 11, after V lost 10 bases and J lost 3 bases. CDR3 DNA: TGTGCCACCAAATCCGGGACAGGACACTACGAGCAGTACTTC. Translation gives CATKSGTGHYEQYF.

The chain recombines TRBV7-6 with TRBJ2-1, with 7 bases identical to TRBD2. CDR1 and CDR2 from the germline V gene are SGHVS and FNYEAQ. This CDR3 contains 18 residues. V lost 5 bases, J lost 4 bases, and 17 bases stayed unmatched. CDR3 sequence: CASSAASRLADHYNEQFF. Written as DNA, the CDR3 is TGTGCCAGCAGCGCCGCTTCCCGTCTAGCGGACCATTACAATGAGCAGTTCTTC.

This clonotype was recorded a few times. The chain links TRBV7-3 to TRBJ2-1, with 10 bases lining up with TRBD2. The CDR3 runs to 16 residues. The germline CDR1 and CDR2 sequences are SGHTA and FQGTGA. V shed 5 bases, J shed 6 bases, and the junction held 10 bases outside the gene matches. CDR3 nucleotides: TGTGCCAGCAGCCGAGGACTAGCGGAGGGATTCAATGAGCAGTTCTTC. Translated, it gives CASSRGLAEGFNEQFF.

Comment on this clonotype: The conserved phenylalanine or tryptophan normally closing the CDR3 is absent here, so this likely arose from a read error. This chain connects TRBV18 to TRBJ1-2, with TRBD1 as a possible D gene (5 bases). CDR1 is KGHSH and CDR2 is LQKENI in the germline V gene. CDR3 length: 14 amino acids. With 2 bases removed from V and 6 bases from J, the gap between germline ends came to 13 bases. CDR3 residues: CASSPNRDSNGYTV. The CDR3, as DNA: TGTGCCAGCTCACCAAATCGGGACTCAAATGGCTACACCGTC.

This clonotype was seen a handful of times. The rearrangement joins TRBV7-6 to TRBJ2-1; either TRBD1 or TRBD2 may fit D (5 bases each). The CDR3 is made up of 16 amino acids. Germline V gene data show CDR1 as SGHVS and CDR2 as FNYEAQ. Trimming pared 4 bases from V and 4 bases from J, leaving 17 bases between. The CDR3 bases are TGTGCCAGCAGCTCCGCCGGGACGGAGAGATACAATGAGCAGTTCTTC. Translated, it gives CASSSAGTERYNEQFF.

The chain recombines TRBV7-2 with TRBJ2-1; 15 bases fit TRBD2. From germline, CDR1 is SGHTA and CDR2 FQGNSA. J gave up 8 bases and V 4 bases, and 9 bases lay outside the gene matches. The CDR3 consists of 17 residues. The CDR3 nucleotides are TGTGCCAGCAGCTCACCGGGACTAGCGGGAGGTGGGCATGAGCAGTTCTTC. Residues: CASSSPGLAGGGHEQFF.

This clonotype was seen a handful of times. The chain links TRBV3-1 to TRBJ2-5, with D uncertain. The CDR3 length is 15 residues. Trimming removed 0 bases from V and 2 bases from J, with 10 bases in between. From germline, CDR1 is LGHDT and CDR2 YNNKEL (reference sequence). The CDR3, as DNA: TGTGCCAGCAGCCAAGAACCTGGTCTACAAGAGACCCAGTACTTC. Amino acids: CASSQEPGLQETQYF.